The 20 T cell receptor beta chains presented below share a single source sample, sequenced in a study of blood T cell repertoires in COVID-19. Assay: immunoSEQ multiplex PCR; the TCRdb copy retains only in-frame clones and omits some. The sample lists 120,000 to 150,000 clones, about four fifths seen once, with roughly 8.4% in the top ten. Sequences were obtained from peripheral blood. Receptors were obtained from a human donor with acute or convalescent COVID-19. The donor label of this sample is uncertain.

The chain carries TRBV30 and TRBJ1-1; D is uncertain. Germline CDR1 GTSNPN, CDR2 SVGIG (reference sequence). The ends were cut back, 4 bases at V and 1 base at J, with 4 bases in the middle. This CDR3 comprises 11 residues. Here the CDR3 DNA reads TGTGCCTGGATGCGGAACACTGAAGCTTTCTTT. It codes for CAWMRNTEAFF.

V and J are TRBV4-2 and TRBJ1-1, with 7 bases identical to TRBD1. The CDR3 has 16 residues. Per the germline V gene, CDR1 is LGHNA and CDR2 is YNFKEQ. The J segment lost 0 bases and the V segment lost 0 bases, leaving 4 bases of the junction unmatched. The DNA of the CDR3 is TGTGCCAGCAGCCAAGAACAGGGGCGGTTGAACACTGAAGCTTTCTTT. It yields the protein CASSQEQGRLNTEAFF.

This chain uses TRBV7-9 with TRBJ1-1; maybe TRBD1 (6 bases). With 3 bases removed from V and 6 bases from J, the gap between germline ends came to 11 bases. The CDR3 totals 13 residues. The germline V gene has CDR1 SEHNR and CDR2 FQNEAQ (reference sequence). The CDR3 nucleotides read TGTGCCAGCAGCTTGACAGGTTACCCTGAAGCTTTCTTT. It codes for CASSLTGYPEAFF.

This rearrangement joins TRBV5-1 to TRBJ1-2, with TRBD1 matching 8 bases. J was trimmed by 1 base and V by 2 bases; bases with no gene match: 13. The CDR3 consists of 18 residues. CDR1 SGHRS and CDR2 YFSETQ come from the germline V gene. The CDR3 is CASSFPGTGGPFNYGYTF. The DNA for the CDR3 is TGCGCCAGCAGCTTTCCTGGGACAGGAGGTCCCTTTAACTATGGCTACACCTTC.

This clone came up a few times. The chain is built from TRBV15 and TRBJ1-1; no reliable D call. V shed 5 bases and J shed 1 base, with 8 bases lying between them. Germline CDR1 reads LNHNV; CDR2 reads YYDKDF (reference sequence). The CDR3 sequence is 13 residues long. The CDR3 bases are TGTGCCACCAGCCCTTACAGGAACACTGAAGCTTTCTTT. It yields the protein CATSPYRNTEAFF.

The V gene is TRBV7-6, the J gene TRBJ1-1; D is possibly TRBD1 (6 bases). There are 17 residues in the CDR3. Trimming stripped 2 bases from V and 10 bases from J, with 26 bases between. In germline, CDR1 is SGHVS, CDR2 FNYEAQ. CDR3 nucleotide sequence: TGTGCCAGCAGCTTAAGGGTGGTGGGTGCGGACAGTGGGTCAGCTTTCTTT. Protein: CASSLRVVGADSGSAFF.

V is TRBV2 and J is TRBJ1-4, with a weak D call TRBD1 (5 bases). Germline V gene sequence: CDR1 SNHLY, CDR2 FYNNEI. The length of the CDR3 is 14 residues. V lost 4 bases and J lost 6, with 12 bases in between. This chain's CDR3 is CASSGGLGDEKLFF. CDR3 nucleotides: TGTGCCAGCAGTGGTGGTCTAGGGGATGAAAAACTGTTTTTT.

This clone appeared once. The chain joins TRBV7-6 to TRBJ2-7, with 9 bases matching TRBD1. Germline V gene sequence: CDR1 SGHVS, CDR2 FNYEAQ. CDR3 size: 15 residues. Trimming took 4 bases from V and 6 from J; bases not matched to a gene: 10. The CDR3 bases are TGTGCCAGCAGCTCGACGGGACAGGGAAGAGCCGAGCAGTACTTC. Translated: CASSSTGQGRAEQYF.

The chain has TRBV7-9 and TRBJ2-3, with 8 bases identical to TRBD2. The CDR3 length is 14 residues. Germline V gene lookup returns CDR1 SEHNR and CDR2 FQNEAQ (reference sequence). With 0 bases clipped from V and 6 bases from J, the junction kept 2 bases outside the gene matches. As DNA, the CDR3 is TGTGCCAGCAGCTTAGCGATAGCGGGGGATACGCAGTATTTT. It is translated as CASSLAIAGDTQYF.

For the CDR3, the DNA is TGCGCCAGCAGTGCGAACAGGGGAGTTGACTATGGCTACACCTTC. As protein: CASSANRGVDYGYTF. The rearrangement links TRBV10-2 to TRBJ1-2; TRBD1 matches at 7 bases. The CDR3 sequence is 15 residues long. The V and J ends lost 4 bases and 3 bases, in that order; junction bases with no gene match: 8. The germline V gene encodes CDR1 WSHSY and CDR2 SAAADI.

The V and J genes are TRBV5-6 and TRBJ1-6, with unresolved D. Germline CDR1 is SGHDT and CDR2 is YYEEEE. The V gene lost 5 bases and the J gene lost 7 bases, with 13 bases spanning the gap. This CDR3 is 14 amino acids long. The CDR3 nucleotides read TGTGCCAGCAGGCCCGGGAGGACCAATTCACCCCTCCACTTT. It encodes CASRPGRTNSPLHF.

The chain joins TRBV24-1 to TRBJ1-3, with D hard to call. The CDR3 length is 14 residues. Germline V gene lookup returns CDR1 KGHDR and CDR2 SFDVKD. V was pared by 3 bases and J by 0 bases, with 5 bases between. The CDR3 spells CATSDRSSGNTIYF. CDR3 in DNA: TGTGCCACCAGTGATCGGAGCTCTGGAAACACCATATATTTT.

The chain uses TRBV3-1 (or the pseudogene TRBV3-2) and TRBJ2-2, with 9 bases lining up with TRBD1. The ends lost 3 bases at V and 4 bases at J; junction bases unmatched: 9. Germline V gene sequence: CDR1 LGHDT, CDR2 YNNKEL (reference sequence). The CDR3 is 17 amino acids. As DNA, the CDR3 is TGTGCCAGCAGCCAGGGGGGACAGGGTTGGTGCACCGGGGAGCTGTTTTTT. As protein: CASSQGGQGWCTGELFF.

The genes are TRBV12-3 or TRBV12-4 and TRBJ1-2; weak D call: TRBD1 (6 bases). The V gene lost 4 bases and the J gene lost 9 bases, with 15 bases spanning the gap. The CDR3 totals 13 residues. The CDR3 coding sequence is TGTGCCAGCAGTTGGCACAGGCAGGGGAGCTACACCTTC. It yields the protein CASSWHRQGSYTF.

The chain couples TRBV3-1 (or the pseudogene TRBV3-2) to TRBJ1-1, with 8 bases that match TRBD1. This CDR3 is 14 amino acids long. V lost 5 bases, J lost 4 bases, and 6 bases stayed unmatched. The V gene's germline CDR1 is LGHDT and CDR2 YNNKEL (reference sequence). The CDR3, as DNA: TGTGCCAGCAGCTCACAGGGGGAGGGCACTGAAGCTTTCTTT. It encodes CASSSQGEGTEAFF.

This sequence joins TRBV27 and TRBJ2-7, with TRBD1 matching over 8 bases. CDR3 length: 14 residues. V dropped 1 base and J dropped 6; count of bases not matched to a gene: 5. The V gene's germline CDR1 is MNHEY and CDR2 SMNVEV (reference sequence). CDR3 in DNA: TGTGCCAGCAGTTTATTGGGACAGGTTCCCGAGCAGTACTTC. This translates into CASSLLGQVPEQYF.

The V and J genes are TRBV7-9 and TRBJ1-1; D gene unclear. V gave up 5 bases and J gave up 2 bases, with 18 bases separating them. CDR1 SEHNR and CDR2 FQNEAQ come from the germline V gene (reference sequence). There are 16 residues in the CDR3. The CDR3 DNA reads as TGTGCCAGCAGCCCCCCAGGTAGTCGAAGCAACACTGAAGCTTTCTTT. It translates to CASSPPGSRSNTEAFF.

The V call is TRBV15, the J call TRBJ2-7; no clear D. Per germline, CDR1 LNHNV and CDR2 YYDKDF (reference sequence). Trimming cost V 0 bases and J 5 bases, with 5 bases left between them. The CDR3 consists of 12 residues. CDR3 sequence (DNA): TGTGCCACCAGCAGAGACGTCCACGAGCAGTACTTC. Translation: CATSRDVHEQYF. The full variable domain, its missing parts supplied by reference TRBV15 and TRBJ2-7, is DAMVIQNPRYQVTQFGKPVTLSCSQTLNHNVMYWYQQKSSQAPKLLFHYYDKDFNNEADTPDNFQSRRPNTSFCFLDIRSPGLGDTAMYLCATSRDVHEQYFGPGTRLTVT.

The chain has TRBV24-1 and TRBJ1-5; D not resolved. CDR1 is KGHDR, CDR2 SFDVKD, per germline. This CDR3 region has 15 residues. The V and J ends lost 4 bases and 1 base respectively, with 10 bases between them. The CDR3 region has the DNA TGTGCCACCAGTGACTCCGGAGGGAGCAATCAGCCCCAGCATTTT. It translates to CATSDSGGSNQPQHF.

DNA of the CDR3: TGTGCCAGCAGCCCCGGACAGGGAGTTACCCAGCCCCAGCATTTT. Residues: CASSPGQGVTQPQHF. The chain uses TRBV3-1 (or the pseudogene TRBV3-2) and TRBJ1-5, with 8 positions matching TRBD1. The germline gives CDR1 LGHDT, CDR2 YNNKEL (reference sequence). The CDR3 is made up of 15 amino acids. V was pared by 4 bases and J by 7 bases, with 9 bases of the junction left unmatched.